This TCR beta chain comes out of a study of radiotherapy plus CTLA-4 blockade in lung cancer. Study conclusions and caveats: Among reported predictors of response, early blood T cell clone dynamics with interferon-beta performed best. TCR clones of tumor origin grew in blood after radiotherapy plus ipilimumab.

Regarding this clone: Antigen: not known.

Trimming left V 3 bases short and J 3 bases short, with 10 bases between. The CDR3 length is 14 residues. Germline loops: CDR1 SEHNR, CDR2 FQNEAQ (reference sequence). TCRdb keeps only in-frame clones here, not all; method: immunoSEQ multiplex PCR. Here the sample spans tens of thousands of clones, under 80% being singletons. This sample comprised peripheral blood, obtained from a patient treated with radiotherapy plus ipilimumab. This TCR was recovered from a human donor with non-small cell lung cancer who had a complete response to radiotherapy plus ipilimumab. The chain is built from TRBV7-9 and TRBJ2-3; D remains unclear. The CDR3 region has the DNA TGTGCCAGCAGCTTTGGAGCAATAACAGATACGCAGTATTTT. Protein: CASSFGAITDTQYF.